These T cell receptor beta chains were read from a single sample in a study of T cells in Graves' hyperthyroidism and ophthalmopathy. TCRdb redid the calling of the multiplex PCR reads with MiXCR, one entry per CDR3 protein. In the table there are hundreds of thousands of distinct CDR3 sequences, about 16% of which are singletons. The specimen was blood. Receptors originate from a woman aged 40 to 55 with Graves' ophthalmopathy. Both conserved end residues are part of each CDR3.

J: TRBJ2-3
V: TRBV2
CDR3: CASSDMSGSSDTQYF

J: TRBJ2-7
V: TRBV20-1
CDR3: CEGGSHTYEQYF

J: TRBJ2-1
V: TRBV2
CDR3: CASSRRTGQFF

J: TRBJ2-7
V: TRBV30
CDR3: CAWSVRGTYEQYF

J: TRBJ2-7
V: TRBV20-1
CDR3: CSARGQTYEQYF

J: TRBJ2-1
V: TRBV28
CDR3: CASSLLGPYNEQFF

J: TRBJ2-1
V: TRBV20-1
CDR3: CSARNTGQGLQFF

J: TRBJ1-1
V: TRBV6-2/TRBV6-3
CDR3: CASGSGGTANTEAFF

J: TRBJ2-2
V: TRBV15
CDR3: CATSREVENTGELFF

J: TRBJ2-7
V: TRBV7-9
CDR3: CASSLASLAGAHEQYF

J: TRBJ2-7
V: TRBV5-5
CDR3: CASSFAPQEDEQYF

J: TRBJ1-2
V: TRBV3-1
CDR3: CASSQQGQGNGYTF

J: TRBJ1-1
V: TRBV30
CDR3: CAWSVTYQGASEAFF

J: TRBJ2-7
V: TRBV11-1
CDR3: CASSSKASRGGFYEQYF

J: TRBJ1-5
V: TRBV2
CDR3: CASRTRQGWDQPQHF

J: TRBJ2-5
V: TRBV6-1
CDR3: CASSLITGTAKETQYF

J: TRBJ2-5
V: TRBV18
CDR3: CASAMSGENQETQYF

J: TRBJ1-6
V: TRBV20-1
CDR3: CSPKVGGSSYNSPLHF

J: TRBJ2-1
V: TRBV20-1
CDR3: CSAVYTGYNEQFF

J: TRBJ1-1
V: TRBV20-1
CDR3: CSARGLRWGTTEAFF